These 29 T cell receptor beta chains came from one sample sequenced in a study of blood T cell repertoires in COVID-19 (dated by TCRdb to 2018 to 2021). Receptor amplification or capture employed the immunoSEQ multiplex PCR assay. This immuneACCESS table, as held by TCRdb, lists in-frame sequences with V and J called but not all clones. Of the missing ones, under half trace to an unresolved V gene in checked studies; the others have no known cause. This sample gives some 80,000 clones in total; more than 70% of them show up just once. Roughly a fifth of the sample is in the top ten clones. Sequencing used peripheral blood. These receptors were obtained from a human donor in a cohort sampled during active COVID-19.

J is TRBJ1-1 and V is TRBV24-1; 8 nucleotides align to TRBD1. The CDR3 is 13 amino acids. Germline V gene sequence: CDR1 KGHDR, CDR2 SFDVKD. V lost 4 bases, J lost 8 bases, and 5 bases stayed unmatched. Written as DNA, the CDR3 is TGTGCCACCAGTGACATCAGGGGGCGAGAAGCTTTCTTT. Translation gives CATSDIRGREAFF.

J is TRBJ2-3 and V is TRBV12-5, with D perhaps TRBD2 (6 bases). The CDR3 is 16 amino acids. The V gene lost 0 bases and the J gene lost 0 bases, with 10 bases spanning the gap. Germline lookup yields CDR1 LGHNT and CDR2 FRNRAP. In nucleotides, the CDR3 is TGTGCTAGTGGTTTGGTATTAGCGGAGAGCACAGATACGCAGTATTTT. It yields the protein CASGLVLAESTDTQYF.

The genes are TRBV2 and TRBJ1-3; no clear D gene. The CDR3 spans 14 residues. The germline V gene encodes CDR1 SNHLY and CDR2 FYNNEI. V lost 4 bases, J lost 0 bases, and 7 bases lay in between. CDR3 in DNA: TGTGCCAGCAGTGCGGGGAACTCTGGAAACACCATATATTTT. Translating gives CASSAGNSGNTIYF.

V gene TRBV11-3 combines with J gene TRBJ2-1, with a possible D match to TRBD2 (5 bases). There are 15 residues in the CDR3. The germline CDR1 and CDR2 sequences are SGHNT and YENEEA. Trimming left V 0 bases short and J 6 bases short, with 12 bases between. DNA of the CDR3: TGTGCCAGCAGCTTAGATCAGCGAGGGTTCAATGAGCAGTTCTTC. This gives the protein CASSLDQRGFNEQFF.

This clone was observed a single time. CDR3 loop: CASSLDGQATNEKLFF. The CDR3 DNA sequence: TGCGCCAGCAGCTTGGATGGACAGGCAACTAATGAAAAACTGTTTTTT. V is TRBV5-1 and J is TRBJ1-4; TRBD1 aligns across 7 bases. The junction had 2 bases not matched to a gene; V was cut back by 0 bases and J by 0 bases. CDR1 is SGHRS, CDR2 YFSETQ, per germline. The CDR3 has 16 amino acids.

This clone was picked up one time. The CDR3 protein is CASSLGWGGADTQYF. The CDR3, as DNA: TGTGCCAGCAGCTTAGGGTGGGGGGGCGCAGATACGCAGTATTTT. The chain uses TRBV7-2 and TRBJ2-3, with D possibly matching TRBD2 (7 bases). CDR1 is SGHTA and CDR2 is FQGNSA in the germline V gene. Trimming took off 1 base at V and 4 bases at J, with 12 bases between the two ends. The CDR3 covers 15 residues.

This sequence joins TRBV6-5 and TRBJ2-6; a weak D match, TRBD1 (6 bases). Germline CDR1 reads MNHEY; CDR2 reads SVGAGI. The CDR3 sequence is 15 residues long. V shed 4 bases and J shed 2 bases, with 9 bases lying between them. The DNA for the CDR3 is TGTGCCAGCAGTTCACAGGGCACTGGGGCCAACGTCCTGACTTTC. Translating it yields CASSSQGTGANVLTF.

The chain recombines TRBV19 with TRBJ1-2; maybe TRBD1 (5 bases). The CDR3 extends over 15 amino acids. The V end lost 3 bases, the J end lost 4 bases, and 15 bases lay between the germline ends. Germline V gene lookup returns CDR1 LNHDA and CDR2 SQIVND (reference sequence). The CDR3 DNA reads as TGTGCCAGTAGTATTCAGGCAGGGTTCGGCTATGGCTACACCTTC. Translation: CASSIQAGFGYGYTF.

The genes are TRBV7-9 and TRBJ2-7; TRBD2 matches 14 bases. Per the germline V gene, CDR1 is SEHNR and CDR2 is FQNEAQ (reference sequence). The CDR3 consists of 14 residues. The J segment lost 11 bases and the V segment lost 4 bases, leaving 7 bases of the junction unmatched. The CDR3 region is CASSSGLAGDRKYF. CDR3 DNA: TGTGCCAGCAGCTCGGGACTAGCGGGAGATCGAAAGTACTTC.

This chain joins TRBV19 and TRBJ1-3; maybe TRBD1 (6 bases). CDR1 and CDR2 from the germline V gene are LNHDA and SQIVND (reference sequence). V lost 5 bases, J lost 2 bases, and 13 bases lay in between. CDR3 size: 15 residues. The CDR3, as DNA: TGTGCCAGTAGTCTCAGCAGGGGCCCTGGAAACACCATATATTTT. Encoded protein: CASSLSRGPGNTIYF.

The V gene is TRBV2, the J gene TRBJ2-3; 11 nucleotides line up with TRBD2. The CDR3 extends over 14 amino acids. CDR1 and CDR2 (germline): SNHLY, FYNNEI. V was clipped by 7 bases and J by 3 bases; unmatched bases: 3. The CDR3 nucleotides are TGTGCCAGCAACCTAGCGGGAGGTACAGATACGCAGTATTTT. Its protein is CASNLAGGTDTQYF.

The V and J genes are TRBV3-1 (or the pseudogene TRBV3-2) and TRBJ1-3; D uncertain. Per germline, CDR1 LGHDT and CDR2 YNNKEL (reference sequence). V lost 0 bases and J 0 bases, leaving 12 bases between the germline ends. The CDR3 loop spans 17 amino acids. In nucleotides, the CDR3 is TGTGCCAGCAGCCAAGATTCTACCAGGCTCTCTGGAAACACCATATATTTT. Amino acids: CASSQDSTRLSGNTIYF.

This clone was seen only once. The chain has TRBV9 and TRBJ2-7, with D maybe TRBD2 (6 bases). The germline gives CDR1 SGDLS, CDR2 YYNGEE. The V end lost 3 bases, the J end lost 4 bases, and 17 bases lay between the germline ends. The CDR3 sequence is 15 residues long. The CDR3 loop reads CASSGGNHGQYEQYF. DNA of the CDR3: TGTGCCAGCAGCGGCGGGAACCACGGACAATACGAGCAGTACTTC.

This clone is a singleton in its sample. The chain combines TRBV19 with TRBJ2-2, with 11 bases that match TRBD2. CDR1 is LNHDA and CDR2 is SQIVND in the germline V gene (reference sequence). V shed 6 bases, J shed 4 bases, and the junction held 7 bases outside the gene matches. This CDR3 region has 16 residues. DNA of the CDR3: TGTGCCAGTAGCTCCGGGACTAGCGGCCTCACCGGGGAGCTGTTTTTT. Residues: CASSSGTSGLTGELFF.

A few counts support this clone. The chain links TRBV5-6 to TRBJ2-5; the match to TRBD2 covers 11 bases. This CDR3 has 16 residues. V was clipped by 4 bases and J by 6 bases; unmatched bases: 11. Germline assignment: CDR1 SGHDT and CDR2 YYEEEE. The CDR3 DNA sequence: TGTGCCAGCAGCAGGGGGGGGCTAGCGGGAGGAAAGACCCAGTACTTC. Translated, it gives CASSRGGLAGGKTQYF. The full variable domain, completed using reference TRBV5-6 and TRBJ2-5, is DAGVTQSPTHLIKTRGQQVTLRCSPKSGHDTVSWYQQALGQGPQFIFQYYEEEERQRGNFPDRFSGHQFPNYSSELNVNALLLGDSALYLCASSRGGLAGGKTQYFGPGTRLLVL.

This CDR3 is CASSIDRVNQPQHF. In nucleotides, the CDR3 is TGTGCCAGCAGCATCGACAGGGTCAATCAGCCCCAGCATTTT. The chain is built from TRBV6-5 and TRBJ1-5, with 7 bases lining up with TRBD1. The J segment lost 3 bases and the V segment lost 6 bases, leaving 5 bases of the junction unmatched. CDR1 and CDR2 (germline): MNHEY, SVGAGI. The CDR3 is 14 amino acids.

The chain carries TRBV7-2 and TRBJ2-3; 9 bases agree with TRBD1. V was pared by 1 base and J by 5 bases, with 10 bases of the junction left unmatched. This CDR3 region has 17 residues. Germline values: CDR1 SGHTA, CDR2 FQGNSA. CDR3 amino acids: CASSLGGWTGEVDTQYF. In nucleotides, the CDR3 is TGTGCCAGCAGCTTAGGGGGATGGACAGGGGAAGTAGATACGCAGTATTTT.

The chain recombines TRBV9 with TRBJ1-2; 9 nucleotides match TRBD1. CDR1 is SGDLS, CDR2 YYNGEE, per germline. This CDR3 spans 14 amino acids. V was clipped by 4 bases and J by 7 bases; unmatched bases: 8. The CDR3 DNA follows: TGTGCCAGCAGCACCGCTCGGACAGGGGCTGGCTACACCTTC. Translated, it gives CASSTARTGAGYTF.

The chain couples TRBV29-1 to TRBJ2-3, with 11 bases matching TRBD2. V shed 8 bases and J 6 bases; nucleotides not matched to a gene: 10. Per germline, CDR1 SQVTM and CDR2 ANQGSEA. The CDR3 is 14 residues long. The CDR3 DNA follows: TGCAGCTTAACTAGCGGGAGACCCTCCGATACGCAGTATTTT. Protein: CSLTSGRPSDTQYF.

In this sample, this clone turned up once. This sequence joins TRBV28 and TRBJ2-7; 9 nucleotides agree with TRBD1. Trimming at V came to 4 bases and at J to 5 bases, leaving 9 bases not matched to a gene. Germline-derived CDR1 and CDR2 are MDHEN and SYDVKM. The CDR3 has 15 amino acids. The CDR3 nucleotides are TGTGCCAGCAGTTCAGGGGGGACAGGGTCGAACGAGCAGTACTTC. This gives the protein CASSSGGTGSNEQYF.

As DNA, the CDR3 is TGTGCCAGCATTGCGGGACAGAATAATTCACCCCTCCACTTT. Translation: CASIAGQNNSPLHF. V gene TRBV2 combines with J gene TRBJ1-6, with 7 bases that match TRBD1. With 7 bases clipped from V and 5 bases from J, the junction kept 5 bases outside the gene matches. In germline, CDR1 is SNHLY, CDR2 FYNNEI. The CDR3 loop spans 14 amino acids.

This chain links TRBV23-1 with TRBJ2-5; perhaps TRBD1 as D (5 bases). TRBV23-1 is recorded as an ORF, its role being uncertain. Trimming removed 0 bases at V and 4 bases at J, with 24 bases between. The CDR3 totals 19 residues. CDR3 DNA: TGCGCCAGCAGTCAATCAACTTGTGGCATGCAGGGTCTTCCAGAGACCCAGTACTTC. Its protein is CASSQSTCGMQGLPETQYF.

The rearrangement links TRBV6-2 or TRBV6-3 to TRBJ2-7, with 7 bases matching TRBD2. Germline CDR1 MNHEY, CDR2 SVGEGT. Trimming cost V 1 base and J 7 bases; bases outside gene matches: 10. The CDR3 loop spans 15 amino acids. The CDR3 region has the DNA TGTGCCAGCAGTTACTTCGGGGGGAAGGTGGGTGAGCAGTACTTC. Amino acids: CASSYFGGKVGEQYF.

The chain couples TRBV5-1 to TRBJ2-2; unclear D gene. Trimming stripped 0 bases from V and 1 base from J, with 7 bases between. From germline, CDR1 is SGHRS and CDR2 YFSETQ. The CDR3 contains 15 residues. CDR3 sequence reads: CASSLVNLNTGELFF. CDR3 DNA: TGCGCCAGCAGCTTGGTAAATCTGAACACCGGGGAGCTGTTTTTT.

V gene TRBV5-1 combines with J gene TRBJ2-2, with a weak D call TRBD1 (6 bases). V was trimmed by 0 bases and J by 5 bases, leaving 11 bases between them. The CDR3 consists of 15 residues. Looked up from germline, CDR1 is SGHRS and CDR2 is YFSETQ. The DNA of the CDR3 is TGCGCCAGCAGCTTGGCCTCGAGGGGGACCGGGGAGCTGTTTTTT. Translated: CASSLASRGTGELFF.

V and J are TRBV28 and TRBJ2-2; possibly TRBD2 for D (6 bases). Trimming cost V 1 base and J 4 bases, with 10 bases left between them. This CDR3 region has 15 residues. Germline V gene lookup returns CDR1 MDHEN and CDR2 SYDVKM. The CDR3 DNA reads TGTGCCAGCAGTTTATATCGGGGGTCCACCGGGGAGCTGTTTTTT. Protein sequence: CASSLYRGSTGELFF.

The count of this clone is one. The chain is built from TRBV28 and TRBJ2-5, with 8 bases matching TRBD1. Germline V gives CDR1 MDHEN, CDR2 SYDVKM. The J segment lost 4 bases and the V segment lost 6 bases, leaving 7 bases of the junction unmatched. This CDR3 has 14 amino acids. The CDR3 DNA follows: TGTGCCAGCAGAAATCAGGGGGCGGGAGAGACCCAGTACTTC. This gives the protein CASRNQGAGETQYF.

The chain has TRBV12-3 or TRBV12-4 and TRBJ1-1, with 7 bases that match TRBD1. Trimming cost V 6 bases and J 2 bases; bases outside gene matches: 3. The CDR3 consists of 13 residues. The CDR3 here is CASSRDRNTEAFF. Here the CDR3 DNA reads TGTGCCAGCAGCCGGGACAGAAACACTGAAGCTTTCTTT.

The chain has TRBV27 and TRBJ2-1, with 11 bases matching TRBD2. The germline CDR1 and CDR2 sequences are MNHEY and SMNVEV (reference sequence). The CDR3 spans 18 residues. V lost 4 bases to trimming and J lost 3 bases; unmatched junction nucleotides: 11. DNA for the CDR3: TGTGCCAGCAGTTCGCCCGCTAGCGGGGGGACTTTCTACAATGAGCAGTTCTTC. This sequence encodes CASSSPASGGTFYNEQFF.